The next 10 T cell receptor beta chains were all read from a single sample in a study of blood T cell repertoires in COVID-19. The assay was immunoSEQ multiplex PCR, and TCRdb's table has in-frame clones only and misses some. The table includes approximately 58,000 clones, 84% detected once. Sequenced material: peripheral blood. These receptors were collected from an older woman with acute or convalescent COVID-19.

This clone was seen once. This rearrangement joins TRBV19 to TRBJ1-5, with 7 bases aligning to TRBD1. Trimming removed 1 base from V and 6 bases from J; junction bases left unmatched: 9. The germline V gene encodes CDR1 LNHDA and CDR2 SQIVND (reference sequence). The CDR3 is made up of 16 amino acids. The CDR3 loop is CASSIATGDMGQPQHF. In DNA, the CDR3 is TGTGCCAGTAGTATAGCTACAGGGGATATGGGTCAGCCCCAGCATTTT. Full variable domain (missing parts from reference TRBV19 and TRBJ1-5): DGGITQSPKYLFRKEGQNVTLSCEQNLNHDAMYWYRQDPGQGLRLIYYSQIVNDFQKGDIAEGYSVSREKKESFPLTVTSAQKNPTAFYLCASSIATGDMGQPQHFGDGTRLSIL.

This clone occurred once. The V gene is TRBV5-1, the J gene TRBJ2-3, with 9 bases that match TRBD2. V shed 5 bases and J 0 bases; nucleotides not matched to a gene: 7. This CDR3 has 16 amino acids. Germline values: CDR1 SGHRS, CDR2 YFSETQ. CDR3 protein: CASRSGLAGSTDTQYF. DNA of the CDR3: TGCGCCAGCAGATCAGGCCTAGCGGGGAGCACAGATACGCAGTATTTT. The entire variable domain, with the rest obtained from reference TRBV5-1 and TRBJ2-3, is as follows: KAGVTQTPRYLIKTRGQQVTLSCSPISGHRSVSWYQQTPGQGLQFLFEYFSETQRNKGNFPGRFSGRQFSNSRSEMNVSTLELGDSALYLCASRSGLAGSTDTQYFGPGTRLTVL.

The V gene is TRBV19, the J gene TRBJ1-2, with TRBD1 matching 11 bases. The CDR3 has 14 amino acids. Trimming removed 9 bases from V and 6 bases from J; junction bases left unmatched: 9. CDR1 LNHDA and CDR2 SQIVND come from the germline V gene (reference sequence). The CDR3 nucleotides read TGTGCCAGCAAGGACAGGGGGCGATTGAATGGCTACACCTTC. Protein sequence: CASKDRGRLNGYTF.

The chain has TRBV12-3 or TRBV12-4 and TRBJ1-1, with unresolved D. The CDR3 extends over 13 amino acids. V lost 2 bases, J lost 10 bases, and 14 bases lay in between. DNA for the CDR3: TGTGCCAGCAGTTTAAACCCGTCTCAGGCAGCTTTCTTT. Translating it yields CASSLNPSQAAFF.

This clone came up a few times. The genes are TRBV27 and TRBJ1-1; D is undetermined. The germline gives CDR1 MNHEY, CDR2 SMNVEV (reference sequence). This CDR3 region has 14 residues. Between the trimmed V and J ends, which lost 3 bases and 1 base, there was a span of 9 bases. CDR3 sequence (DNA): TGTGCCAGCAGTTTTCAGGCCCGGAACACTGAAGCTTTCTTT. The encoded protein is CASSFQARNTEAFF.

The chain carries TRBV19 and TRBJ2-7; D is perhaps TRBD2 (6 bases). Germline V lookup: CDR1 LNHDA, CDR2 SQIVND (reference sequence). CDR3 length equals 16 residues. V was cut by 1 base and J by 0 bases, with 13 bases left in between. The CDR3 spells CASSIGHGGGSYEQYF. The CDR3 DNA follows: TGTGCCAGTAGTATAGGTCACGGGGGAGGCTCCTACGAGCAGTACTTC.

V gene TRBV19 combines with J gene TRBJ2-4, with a tentative D call TRBD1 (5 bases). V was clipped by 3 bases and J by 0 bases, with 9 bases between them. Germline V lookup: CDR1 LNHDA, CDR2 SQIVND (reference sequence). The CDR3 contains 15 residues. Here the CDR3 DNA reads TGTGCCAGTAGTATTCAGGGAACAGCCAAAAACATTCAGTACTTC. Protein: CASSIQGTAKNIQYF.

This clone was counted a single time. The chain employs TRBV6-5 and TRBJ1-2; 8 bases align to TRBD1. Per the germline V gene, CDR1 is MNHEY and CDR2 is SVGAGI. CDR3 length: 14 amino acids. J was trimmed by 8 bases and V by 8 bases; bases with no gene match: 13. The CDR3 bases are TGTGCCAGCGGGACAGGCCCTCTTTGGGAAGGCTACACCTTC. It specifies CASGTGPLWEGYTF.

The V call is TRBV19, the J call TRBJ1-2; D is perhaps TRBD1 (6 bases). The CDR3 has 15 amino acids. The ends were cut back, 1 base at V and 1 base at J, with 10 bases in the middle. Per germline, CDR1 LNHDA and CDR2 SQIVND (reference sequence). The DNA of the CDR3 is TGTGCCAGTAGTATAGCATCACAGGGTAACTATGGCTACACCTTC. The encoded protein is CASSIASQGNYGYTF.

The chain is built from TRBV9 and TRBJ1-1, with D uncertain. V was clipped by 4 bases and J by 1 base, with 11 bases between them. CDR1 SGDLS and CDR2 YYNGEE come from the germline V gene. The CDR3 covers 14 residues. DNA of the CDR3: TGTGCCAGCAGCCCCCGAGAGGGGAACACTGAAGCTTTCTTT. Its translation: CASSPREGNTEAFF.